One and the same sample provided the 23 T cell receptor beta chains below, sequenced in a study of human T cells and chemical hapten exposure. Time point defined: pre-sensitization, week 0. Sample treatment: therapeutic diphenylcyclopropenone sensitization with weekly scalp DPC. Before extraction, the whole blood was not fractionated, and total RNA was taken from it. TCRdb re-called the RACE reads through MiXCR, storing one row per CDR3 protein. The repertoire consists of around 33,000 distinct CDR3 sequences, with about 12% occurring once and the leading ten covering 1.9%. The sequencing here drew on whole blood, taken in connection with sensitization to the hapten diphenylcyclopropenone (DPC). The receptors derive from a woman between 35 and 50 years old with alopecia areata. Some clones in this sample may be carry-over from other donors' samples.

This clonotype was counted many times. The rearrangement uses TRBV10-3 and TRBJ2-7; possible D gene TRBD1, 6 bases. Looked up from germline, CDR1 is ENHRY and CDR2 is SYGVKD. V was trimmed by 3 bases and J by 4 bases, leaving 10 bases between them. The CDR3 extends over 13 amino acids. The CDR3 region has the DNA TGTGCCATCAGTGACCTGCAGGGGTACGAGCAGTACTTC. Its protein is CAISDLQGYEQYF.

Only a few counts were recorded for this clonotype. The CDR3 is CASSVTSGTTDTQYF. CDR3 bases: TGTGCCAGCAGCGTAACTAGCGGGACCACAGATACGCAGTATTTT. The J gene is TRBJ2-3, the V gene TRBV9; 10 bases agree with TRBD2. This CDR3 comprises 15 residues. The junction had 1 base not matched to a gene; V was cut back by 1 base and J by 2 bases. Germline lookup yields CDR1 SGDLS and CDR2 YYNGEE.

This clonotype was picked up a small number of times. The chain's CDR3 is CASSFPDTEAFF. The CDR3 DNA reads as TGTGCCAGCAGTTTTCCTGACACTGAAGCTTTCTTT. The chain recombines TRBV28 with TRBJ1-1; D unclear. Looked up from germline, CDR1 is MDHEN and CDR2 is SYDVKM. CDR3 size: 12 residues. Trimming took 3 bases from V and 3 from J, leaving 5 bases between them. Filled out from reference TRBV28 and TRBJ1-1, the complete variable domain reads DVKVTQSSRYLVKRTGEKVFLECVQDMDHENMFWYRQDPGLGLRLIYFSYDVKMKEKGDIPEGYSVSREKKERFSLILESASTNQTSMYLCASSFPDTEAFFGQGTRLTVV.

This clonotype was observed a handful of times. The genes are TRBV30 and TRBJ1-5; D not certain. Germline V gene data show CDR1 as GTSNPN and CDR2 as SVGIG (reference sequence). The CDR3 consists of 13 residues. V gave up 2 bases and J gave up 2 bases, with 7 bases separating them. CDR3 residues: CAWSRFGNQPQHF. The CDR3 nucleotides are TGTGCCTGGAGTCGGTTTGGCAATCAGCCCCAGCATTTT.

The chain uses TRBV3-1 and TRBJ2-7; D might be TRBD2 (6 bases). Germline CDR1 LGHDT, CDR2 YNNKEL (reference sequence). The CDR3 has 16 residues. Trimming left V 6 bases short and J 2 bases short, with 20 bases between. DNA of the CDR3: TGTGCCAGCAGAAAAGCGAGTGACGGGAGCCCCTACGAGCAGTACTTC. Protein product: CASRKASDGSPYEQYF.

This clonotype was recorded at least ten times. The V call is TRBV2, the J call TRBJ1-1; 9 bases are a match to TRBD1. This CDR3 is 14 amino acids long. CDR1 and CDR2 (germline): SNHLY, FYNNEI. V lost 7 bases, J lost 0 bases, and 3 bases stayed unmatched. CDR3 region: CASNRGLMNTEAFF. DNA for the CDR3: TGTGCCAGCAACAGGGGGCTTATGAACACTGAAGCTTTCTTT.

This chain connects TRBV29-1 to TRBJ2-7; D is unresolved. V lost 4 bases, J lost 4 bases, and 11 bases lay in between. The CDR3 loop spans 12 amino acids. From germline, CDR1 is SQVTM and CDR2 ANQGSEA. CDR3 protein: CSVAQLPYEQYF. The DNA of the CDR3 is TGCAGCGTTGCACAGCTCCCTTACGAGCAGTACTTC.

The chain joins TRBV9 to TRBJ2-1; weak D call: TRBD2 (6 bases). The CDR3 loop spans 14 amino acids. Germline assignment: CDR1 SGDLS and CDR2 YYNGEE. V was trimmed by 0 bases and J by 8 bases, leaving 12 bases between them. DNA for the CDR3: TGTGCCAGCAGCGTAGCCGGGAGCGCCGATGAGCAGTTCTTC. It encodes CASSVAGSADEQFF.

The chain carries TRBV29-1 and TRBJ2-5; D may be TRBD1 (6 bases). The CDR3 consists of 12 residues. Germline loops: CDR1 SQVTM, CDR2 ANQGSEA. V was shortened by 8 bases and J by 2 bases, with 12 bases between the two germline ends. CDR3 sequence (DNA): TGCAGCCTCCGGACAGATCAAGAGACCCAGTACTTC. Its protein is CSLRTDQETQYF.

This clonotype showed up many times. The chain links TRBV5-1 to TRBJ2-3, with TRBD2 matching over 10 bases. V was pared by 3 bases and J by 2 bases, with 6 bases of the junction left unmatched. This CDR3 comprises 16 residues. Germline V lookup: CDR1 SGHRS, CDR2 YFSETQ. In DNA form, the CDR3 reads TGCGCCAGCAGCTCCGGGACTAGCGCCCTCACAGATACGCAGTATTTT. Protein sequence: CASSSGTSALTDTQYF.

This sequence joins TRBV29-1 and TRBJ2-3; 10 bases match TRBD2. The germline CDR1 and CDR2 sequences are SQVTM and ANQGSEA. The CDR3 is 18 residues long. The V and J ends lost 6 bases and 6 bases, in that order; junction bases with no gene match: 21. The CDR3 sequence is CSVSHLWTQREGLDTQYF. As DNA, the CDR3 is TGCAGCGTGTCCCACCTATGGACCCAGCGGGAGGGCCTGGATACGCAGTATTTT.

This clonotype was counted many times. The CDR3 reads CSARDEAVGIHNEQFF. The CDR3 coding sequence is TGCAGTGCTAGAGATGAGGCAGTTGGTATCCACAATGAGCAGTTCTTC. This sequence joins TRBV20-1 and TRBJ2-1; D remains ambiguous. Germline values: CDR1 DFQATT, CDR2 SNEGSKA (reference sequence). The CDR3 sequence is 16 residues long. V dropped 0 bases and J dropped 5 bases, with 17 bases sitting between them.

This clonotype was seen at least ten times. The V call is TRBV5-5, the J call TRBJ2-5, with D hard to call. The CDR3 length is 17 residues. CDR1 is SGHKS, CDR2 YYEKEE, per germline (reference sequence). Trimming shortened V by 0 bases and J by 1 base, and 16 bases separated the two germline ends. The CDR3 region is CASSLAVNTRIQETQYF. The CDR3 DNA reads TGTGCCAGCAGCTTGGCCGTTAATACCCGCATCCAAGAGACCCAGTACTTC.

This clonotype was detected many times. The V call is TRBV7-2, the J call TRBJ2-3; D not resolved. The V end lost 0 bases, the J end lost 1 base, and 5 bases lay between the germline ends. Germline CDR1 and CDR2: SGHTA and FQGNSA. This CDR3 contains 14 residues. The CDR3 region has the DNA TGTGCCAGCAGCTTAGCAAGCGGCACAGATACGCAGTATTTT. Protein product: CASSLASGTDTQYF.

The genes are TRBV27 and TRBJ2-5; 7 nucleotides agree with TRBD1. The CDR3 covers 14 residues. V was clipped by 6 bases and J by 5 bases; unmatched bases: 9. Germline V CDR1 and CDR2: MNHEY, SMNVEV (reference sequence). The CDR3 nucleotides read TGTGCCAGCAGCCTCGGACAGGTCGGGGAGACCCAGTACTTC. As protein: CASSLGQVGETQYF.

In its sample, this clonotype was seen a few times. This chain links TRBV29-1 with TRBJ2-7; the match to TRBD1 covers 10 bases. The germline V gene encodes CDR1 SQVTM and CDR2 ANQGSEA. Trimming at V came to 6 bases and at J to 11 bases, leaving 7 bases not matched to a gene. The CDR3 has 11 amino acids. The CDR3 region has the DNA TGCAGCGTGGGGACAGGGGATAGAGAGTACTTC. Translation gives CSVGTGDREYF.

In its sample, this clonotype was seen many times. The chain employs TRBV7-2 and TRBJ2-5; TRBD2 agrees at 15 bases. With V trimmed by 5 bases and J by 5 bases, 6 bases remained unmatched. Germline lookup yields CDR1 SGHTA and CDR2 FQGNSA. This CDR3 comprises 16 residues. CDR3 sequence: CASSPWTSGGAETQYF. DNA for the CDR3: TGTGCCAGCAGCCCGTGGACTAGCGGGGGGGCGGAGACCCAGTACTTC.

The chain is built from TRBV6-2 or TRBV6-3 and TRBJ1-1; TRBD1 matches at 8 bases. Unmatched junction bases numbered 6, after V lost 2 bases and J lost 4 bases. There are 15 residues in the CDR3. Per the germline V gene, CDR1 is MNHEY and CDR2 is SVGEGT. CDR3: CASSYGTGDATEAFF. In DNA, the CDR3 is TGTGCCAGCAGTTACGGGACAGGTGATGCCACTGAAGCTTTCTTT.

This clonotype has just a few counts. The CDR3 DNA sequence: TGTGCCAGCAGCCCCCCAGGCGCGGGAGATACGCAGTATTTT. This sequence encodes CASSPPGAGDTQYF. This rearrangement joins TRBV7-9 to TRBJ2-3, with D maybe TRBD2 (5 bases). V lost 5 bases to trimming and J lost 5 bases, with 14 bases between them. Germline V gene sequence: CDR1 SEHNR, CDR2 FQNEAQ (reference sequence). This CDR3 comprises 14 residues.

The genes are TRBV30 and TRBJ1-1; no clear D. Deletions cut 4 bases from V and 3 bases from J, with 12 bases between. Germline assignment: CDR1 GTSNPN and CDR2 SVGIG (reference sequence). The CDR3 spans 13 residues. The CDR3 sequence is CAWKDFGDTEAFF. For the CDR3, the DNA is TGTGCCTGGAAAGACTTCGGAGACACTGAAGCTTTCTTT.

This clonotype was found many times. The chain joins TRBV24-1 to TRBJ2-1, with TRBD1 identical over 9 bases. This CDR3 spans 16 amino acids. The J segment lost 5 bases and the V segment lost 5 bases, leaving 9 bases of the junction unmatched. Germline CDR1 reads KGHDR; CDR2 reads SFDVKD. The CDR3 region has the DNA TGTGCCACCAGTGCGGTGGGGACAGGGAACAACAATGAGCAGTTCTTC. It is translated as CATSAVGTGNNNEQFF.

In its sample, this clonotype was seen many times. The CDR3 reads CASGFEPNTEAFF. CDR3 nucleotides: TGTGCTAGTGGTTTTGAACCGAACACTGAAGCTTTCTTT. The chain links TRBV12-5 to TRBJ1-1; D remains unclear. Germline CDR1 LGHNT, CDR2 FRNRAP. V gave up 3 bases and J gave up 1 base, with 6 bases separating them. This CDR3 has 13 amino acids.

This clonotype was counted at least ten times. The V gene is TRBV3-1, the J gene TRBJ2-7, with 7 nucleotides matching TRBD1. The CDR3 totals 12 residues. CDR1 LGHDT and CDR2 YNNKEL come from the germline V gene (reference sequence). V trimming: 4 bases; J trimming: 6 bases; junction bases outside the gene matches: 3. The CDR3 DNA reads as TGTGCCAGCAGCCGAGGACAGGCCGAGCAGTACTTC. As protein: CASSRGQAEQYF.